Below, 10 T cell receptor beta chains from the same sample are listed, as sequenced in a study of graft-versus-host responses after intestinal transplantation. Antigens of these TCRs are unknown. Using immunoSEQ multiplex PCR, the repertoire was profiled, and TCRdb retains in-frame clones only, with some absent. The data hold about 120,000 clones, with around 95% observed a single time. Material: unstimulated CD8+ T cells sorted from spleen or lymph node cells, obtained before intestinal transplant. The receptors come from a human donor who received an intestinal transplant.

The rearrangement uses TRBV4-2 and TRBJ1-5, with a possible D match to TRBD1 (5 bases). Germline V lookup: CDR1 LGHNA, CDR2 YNFKEQ. Trimming took off 2 bases at V and 0 bases at J, with 8 bases between the two ends. The CDR3 is 15 residues long. The CDR3 loop is CASSQTGYSNQPQHF. The CDR3 DNA is TGTGCCAGCAGCCAAACAGGTTATAGCAATCAGCCCCAGCATTTT.

The V gene is TRBV5-1, the J gene TRBJ2-7, with D possibly being TRBD1 or TRBD2 (6 bases each). The CDR3 consists of 15 residues. Germline CDR1 reads SGHRS; CDR2 reads YFSETQ. V was clipped by 3 bases and J by 2 bases, with 15 bases between them. The CDR3 DNA reads as TGCGCCAGCAGCTCGGGGGCCCAGCTACCCTACGAGCAGTACTTC. This gives the protein CASSSGAQLPYEQYF.

V gene TRBV9 combines with J gene TRBJ2-2; D possibly corresponds to TRBD2 (5 bases). This CDR3 is 14 amino acids long. Germline V CDR1 and CDR2: SGDLS, YYNGEE. V gave up 0 bases and J gave up 7 bases, with 10 bases separating them. In nucleotides, the CDR3 is TGTGCCAGCAGCGTAGTCCTAGCAGGCGGGGAGCTGTTTTTT. It encodes CASSVVLAGGELFF.

The chain is built from TRBV7-6 and TRBJ2-2; 12 bases line up with TRBD2. Germline V gene lookup returns CDR1 SGHVS and CDR2 FNYEAQ. This CDR3 comprises 21 residues. The ends lost 0 bases at V and 3 bases at J; junction bases unmatched: 14. The chain's CDR3 is CASSLAAVLAGGLDHTGELFF. The DNA for the CDR3 is TGTGCCAGCAGCTTAGCGGCAGTCCTAGCGGGAGGGCTCGATCACACCGGGGAGCTGTTTTTT.

The genes are TRBV27 and TRBJ2-7, with D tentatively TRBD1 (6 bases). The germline V gene has CDR1 MNHEY and CDR2 SMNVEV (reference sequence). The CDR3 runs to 16 residues. The V and J ends lost 4 bases and 0 bases respectively, with 16 bases between them. CDR3: CASSSLDSLYSYEQYF. The DNA of the CDR3 is TGTGCCAGCAGTTCCCTGGACAGCCTCTACTCCTACGAGCAGTACTTC.

The rearrangement joins TRBV7-8 to TRBJ2-1, with TRBD2 matching over 9 bases. The V gene's germline CDR1 is SGHVS and CDR2 FQNEAQ. The junction had 9 bases not matched to a gene; V was cut back by 5 bases and J by 4 bases. The CDR3 totals 16 residues. CDR3 region: CASSLTLAGLYNEQFF. CDR3 DNA sequence: TGTGCCAGCAGCCTAACCCTAGCGGGACTATACAATGAGCAGTTCTTC. The full variable domain, with the rest looked up from reference TRBV7-8 and TRBJ2-1, is GAGVSQSPRYKVAKRGQDVALRCDPISGHVSLFWYQQALGQGPEFLTYFQNEAQLDKSGLPSDRFFAERPEGSVSTLKIQRTQQEDSAVYLCASSLTLAGLYNEQFFGPGTRLTVL.

This sequence joins TRBV11-1 and TRBJ2-2, with 10 positions matching TRBD2. Germline CDR1 SGHAT, CDR2 FQDESV (reference sequence). The CDR3 spans 19 residues. Unmatched junction bases numbered 18, after V lost 5 bases and J lost 6 bases. The CDR3 region has the DNA TGTGCCAGCAGCCCGTGGGTGATAGCGGGAGGATTCTTGTCCGGGGAGCTGTTTTTT. It translates to CASSPWVIAGGFLSGELFF.

This chain connects TRBV30 to TRBJ2-3, with D unclear. V gave up 0 bases and J gave up 2 bases, with 12 bases separating them. Germline V gene sequence: CDR1 GTSNPN, CDR2 SVGIG (reference sequence). CDR3 length equals 15 residues. The CDR3 here is CAWSVGTAVTDTQYF. CDR3 bases: TGTGCCTGGAGTGTAGGAACGGCGGTCACAGATACGCAGTATTTT.

The chain couples TRBV27 to TRBJ2-7, with D perhaps matching TRBD1 (5 bases). Per germline, CDR1 MNHEY and CDR2 SMNVEV (reference sequence). V was clipped by 2 bases and J by 3 bases, with 8 bases between them. The CDR3 is made up of 13 amino acids. CDR3 bases: TGTGCCAGCAGTTTACAGGGTGTCTACGAGCAGTACTTC. Translation gives CASSLQGVYEQYF.

The chain uses TRBV29-1 and TRBJ2-3, with D perhaps TRBD1 or TRBD2 (5 bases each). Per germline, CDR1 SQVTM and CDR2 ANQGSEA. This CDR3 is 14 amino acids long. The V gene lost 2 bases and the J gene lost 0 bases, with 9 bases spanning the gap. This CDR3 is CSVERGDSTDTQYF. The CDR3 nucleotides are TGCAGCGTTGAAAGAGGGGACAGCACAGATACGCAGTATTTT.